This TCR beta chain was sequenced for a study of molecular identifiers for immune sequencing clone quantification. With RNA at 10%, 30% or 50%, naive CD8 libraries came from about 20,000 to 1,000,000 sorted cells. This clonotype was recorded a few times. There are 15 residues in the CDR3. V lost 5 bases to trimming and J lost 1 base, with 12 bases between them. CDR1 and CDR2 from the germline V gene are SSHAT and FNYEAQ (reference sequence). Preparation methods for the bulk TCR libraries were those previously described, with listed TCR primers. MiXCR, applied by TCRdb to the PCR reads, yields one record per CDR3 protein. The sample lists 460,000 or so distinct CDR3 sequences, over 20% occurring once.

The sequencing input was naive CD8+ T cells from blood, with Jurkat cell RNA spiked in. Subset: FACS-sorted CD8+CD4-CCR7+CD45RA+ naive T cells. The rearrangement links TRBV7-7 to TRBJ1-5; unclear D gene. This clonotype was sampled from a human donor in good health. Some libraries in this study had Jurkat cell RNA spiked in. The CDR3 reads CASSTPTESNQPQHF. As DNA, the CDR3 is TGTGCCAGCAGCACCCCAACCGAGAGCAATCAGCCCCAGCATTTT.